This entry lists 17 T cell receptor beta chains sequenced from one sample in a study of T cell repertoires in cytomegalovirus infection. Their recognized antigens are unknown. MiXCR, applied by TCRdb to the reads, yields one record per CDR3 protein. The table records around 570,000 distinct CDR3 sequences, almost 40% of them present only once. The specimen was cultured PBMCs, collected from culture after CMV antigen stimulation. The receptors shown here come from a human donor in good health (CMV status not recorded). Some clones in this sample may be carry-over from other donors' samples.

V is TRBV6-5 and J is TRBJ1-5, with 8 positions matching TRBD1. Unmatched junction bases numbered 7, after V lost 7 bases and J lost 2 bases. The CDR3 spans 15 residues. CDR1 and CDR2 (germline): MNHEY, SVGAGI. CDR3 DNA sequence: TGTGCCAGCAAACCGGACAGGGCGGGCAATCAGCCCCAGCATTTT. Its protein product is CASKPDRAGNQPQHF.

The chain links TRBV7-2 to TRBJ2-1; 8 bases fit TRBD2. There are 15 residues in the CDR3. The V segment lost 4 bases and the J segment 6 bases; nucleotides outside the gene matches: 8. CDR1 is SGHTA, CDR2 FQGNSA, per germline. CDR3 sequence (DNA): TGTGCCAGCAGCTCCCAGCGGGAGAGGGCCAATGAGCAGTTCTTC. Its translation: CASSSQRERANEQFF.

This clonotype was recorded at least ten times. The chain is built from TRBV7-2 and TRBJ2-1, with 9 bases aligning to TRBD1. Germline lookup yields CDR1 SGHTA and CDR2 FQGNSA. The CDR3 sequence is 16 residues long. The V segment lost 3 bases and the J segment 2 bases; nucleotides outside the gene matches: 5. The CDR3 spells CASSFQGTGTYNEQFF. The DNA of the CDR3 is TGTGCCAGCAGCTTTCAGGGGACAGGGACCTACAATGAGCAGTTCTTC.

This sequence joins TRBV12-3 or TRBV12-4 and TRBJ2-2; D is possibly TRBD2 (6 bases). The CDR3 is 18 amino acids. V lost 3 bases, J lost 3 bases, and 20 bases lay in between. The chain's CDR3 is CASSLSRRVTGDTGELFF. The CDR3 coding sequence is TGTGCCAGCAGTTTGTCTAGACGAGTGACGGGGGACACCGGGGAGCTGTTTTTT.

This clonotype appeared a few times. The V call is TRBV4-3, the J call TRBJ2-5; 8 bases map to TRBD1. The germline V gene has CDR1 LGHNA and CDR2 YSLEER. J was trimmed by 1 base and V by 4 bases; bases with no gene match: 5. This CDR3 contains 15 residues. The CDR3 DNA reads TGCGCCAGCAGCCCGCAGGGGGCGCCCCAAGAGACCCAGTACTTC. This codes for CASSPQGAPQETQYF.

This clonotype was counted many times. The chain carries TRBV7-2 and TRBJ1-1; no firm D call. The CDR3 consists of 13 residues. Germline CDR1 is SGHTA and CDR2 is FQGNSA. The V gene lost 1 base and the J gene lost 4 bases, with 7 bases spanning the gap. This chain's CDR3 is CASSLGWGTEAFF. The CDR3 nucleotides are TGTGCCAGCAGCTTAGGGTGGGGCACTGAAGCTTTCTTT.

This clonotype occurred a few times. The chain employs TRBV7-2 and TRBJ1-6, with TRBD1 matching 9 bases. V lost 6 bases to trimming and J lost 7 bases; unmatched junction nucleotides: 7. CDR3 size: 15 residues. Germline lookup yields CDR1 SGHTA and CDR2 FQGNSA. CDR3 bases: TGTGCCAGCAGGGTGCAGGACAGGGGCAATTCACCCCTCCACTTT. Translating gives CASRVQDRGNSPLHF.

The chain carries TRBV12-3 or TRBV12-4 and TRBJ1-5; no clear D gene. CDR3 length: 13 residues. With 5 bases removed from V and 3 bases from J, the gap between germline ends came to 8 bases. This CDR3 reads CASSILNNQPQHF. The CDR3 nucleotides read TGTGCCAGCAGTATCCTTAACAATCAGCCCCAGCATTTT.

The chain employs TRBV11-2 and TRBJ2-7; no firm D call. Germline-derived CDR1 and CDR2 are SGHAT and FQNNGV. The V end was cut by 6 bases, the J end by 4 bases, with 10 bases between. The CDR3 runs 12 residues. Here the CDR3 DNA reads TGTGCCAGCAGTCGGTGGGCATACGAGCAGTACTTC. It is translated as CASSRWAYEQYF.

This clonotype was detected a few times. The chain couples TRBV7-4 to TRBJ2-1, with D possibly being TRBD2 (6 bases). Germline loops: CDR1 SGHVT, CDR2 SQSDAQ. This CDR3 contains 14 residues. Trimming shortened V by 0 bases and J by 8 bases, and 11 bases separated the two germline ends. The CDR3 sequence is CASSLAGGMDEQFF. CDR3 nucleotides: TGTGCCAGCAGCTTAGCGGGAGGCATGGATGAGCAGTTCTTC.

This clonotype was detected a few times. The rearrangement joins TRBV6-6 to TRBJ1-3; a weak D match, TRBD1 (6 bases). CDR3 length: 13 residues. Germline V CDR1 and CDR2: MNHNY, SVGAGI (reference sequence). V was pared by 8 bases and J by 3 bases, with 11 bases between. The CDR3: CASHTGSGNTIYF. The CDR3 coding sequence is TGTGCCAGCCACACAGGGAGTGGAAACACCATATATTTT.

The V gene is TRBV12-3 or TRBV12-4, the J gene TRBJ2-5; perhaps TRBD2 as D (5 bases). The CDR3 is made up of 17 amino acids. The V end was cut by 0 bases, the J end by 2 bases, with 16 bases between. DNA for the CDR3: TGTGCCAGCAGTTTAGCGCGGGCAGCATTTACTCAAGAGACCCAGTACTTC. It encodes CASSLARAAFTQETQYF.

The chain joins TRBV19 to TRBJ1-6; unclear D gene. CDR1 LNHDA and CDR2 SQIVND come from the germline V gene (reference sequence). The CDR3 loop spans 15 amino acids. V lost 6 bases to trimming and J lost 5 bases, with 14 bases between them. In DNA, the CDR3 is TGTGCCAGTAGGGCGATATTTATGGATAATTCACCCCTCCACTTT. Translated, it gives CASRAIFMDNSPLHF.

Notes on this clonotype: Possible read error: a much larger clone is one base away. The chain is built from TRBV5-4 and TRBJ1-1; 9 nucleotides match TRBD1. The germline V gene encodes CDR1 SGHNT and CDR2 YYREEE (reference sequence). V was clipped by 2 bases and J by 1 base; unmatched bases: 3. The CDR3 has 15 amino acids. CDR3 amino acids: CASSLGQGWNTEAFF. Written as DNA, the CDR3 is TGTGCCAGCAGCTTAGGACAGGGGTGGAACACTGAAGCTTTCTTT.

This clonotype has more than one count but fewer than ten. This chain connects TRBV15 to TRBJ1-2; D unclear. The CDR3 spans 16 residues. Per germline, CDR1 LNHNV and CDR2 YYDKDF (reference sequence). The V end was cut by 0 bases, the J end by 8 bases, with 19 bases between. The CDR3 loop is CATSRDRGGAAGGYTF. CDR3 DNA sequence: TGTGCCACCAGCAGAGACCGCGGTGGCGCCGCGGGGGGCTACACCTTC.

The rearrangement joins TRBV6-1 to TRBJ1-3; D is undetermined. Looked up from germline, CDR1 is MNHNS and CDR2 is SASEGT. The CDR3 spans 17 residues. The V end lost 5 bases, the J end lost 2 bases, and 19 bases lay between the germline ends. The CDR3 nucleotides read TGTGCCAGCAGTCCTCATCCGCAGGCCGCACCTGGAAACACCATATATTTT. Encoded protein: CASSPHPQAAPGNTIYF.

This clonotype was seen only a few times. Here the CDR3 reads CASSYSSLAGGYEQYF. In nucleotides, the CDR3 is TGTGCCAGCAGTTACTCATCACTAGCGGGAGGCTACGAGCAGTACTTC. The rearrangement links TRBV6-2 or TRBV6-3 to TRBJ2-7; 12 positions match TRBD2. CDR3 size: 16 residues. Germline V gene data show CDR1 as MNHEY and CDR2 as SVGEGT. J was trimmed by 3 bases and V by 0 bases; bases with no gene match: 3.